This entry lists 20 T cell receptor beta chains sequenced from one sample in a study of post-analysis software for immune sequencing data. General study points: Patients had higher frequencies than controls of about 5 TRBV segments, including TRBV5-6, TRBV5-1 and TRBV20-1.

Libraries were made from TCR beta cDNA, and they carried unique molecular identifiers. Via MiXCR, TCRdb re-called the PCR reads, giving one row per CDR3 protein. The sample carries some 690,000 distinct CDR3 sequences, approximately 60% recorded once. No antigen has been assigned to these receptors. Sequenced: blood. All receptors derive from a girl aged 2 to 10 with multiple sclerosis.

This rearrangement joins TRBV20-1 to TRBJ1-5; D not certain. The germline CDR1 and CDR2 sequences are DFQATT and SNEGSKA (reference sequence). With 6 bases removed from V and 4 bases from J, the gap between germline ends came to 16 bases. The CDR3 consists of 14 residues. CDR3 DNA sequence: TGCAGTGCAATGCAGGCACGGGCGAATCAGCCCCAGCATTTT. Translating it yields CSAMQARANQPQHF.

The chain uses TRBV20-1 and TRBJ2-7, with D tentatively TRBD2 (6 bases). Germline lookup yields CDR1 DFQATT and CDR2 SNEGSKA (reference sequence). The CDR3 covers 13 residues. The ends were cut back, 5 bases at V and 1 base at J, with 12 bases in the middle. The CDR3 DNA follows: TGCAGTGCTCTGCGGGGTATGTCCTACGAGCAGTACTTC. Translated: CSALRGMSYEQYF.

This clonotype was seen a few times. V and J are TRBV11-2 and TRBJ1-2, with D uncertain. This CDR3 is 17 amino acids long. Germline CDR1 SGHAT, CDR2 FQNNGV. V lost 1 base to trimming and J lost 0 bases, with 15 bases between them. CDR3 sequence: CASSLVTPRPSNYGYTF. The CDR3 DNA reads TGTGCCAGCAGCTTAGTGACACCCAGACCTTCTAACTATGGCTACACCTTC. The entire variable domain, with the rest obtained from reference TRBV11-2 and TRBJ1-2, is as follows: EAGVAQSPRYKIIEKRQSVAFWCNPISGHATLYWYQQILGQGPKLLIQFQNNGVVDDSQLPKDRFSAERLKGVDSTLKIQPAKLEDSAVYLCASSLVTPRPSNYGYTFGSGTRLTVV.

CDR3 bases: TGTGCCAGCAGCTCATCAATAGTTCCTTTGAGCACAGATACGCAGTATTTT. Its translation: CASSSSIVPLSTDTQYF. J is TRBJ2-3 and V is TRBV7-6; D is ambiguous. Germline CDR1 reads SGHVS; CDR2 reads FNYEAQ. CDR3 length equals 17 residues. V was pared by 4 bases and J by 0 bases, with 17 bases between.

This clonotype was seen more than once but under ten times. CDR3 DNA: TGTGCCAGCAGCTTTTGGGACCAAGAGACCCAGTACTTC. It encodes CASSFWDQETQYF. The V gene is TRBV7-9, the J gene TRBJ2-5; D remains unclear. Trimming removed 3 bases from V and 0 bases from J, with 5 bases in between. This CDR3 is built from 13 residues. Germline CDR1 and CDR2: SEHNR and FQNEAQ (reference sequence).

This sequence joins TRBV7-2 and TRBJ2-1; 7 bases align to TRBD2. The germline gives CDR1 SGHTA, CDR2 FQGNSA. V lost 3 bases and J lost 8; bases outside the gene matches: 13. This CDR3 spans 16 amino acids. The CDR3 is CASSFQGLAVGDEQFF. The CDR3 DNA reads as TGTGCCAGCAGCTTCCAAGGCCTAGCGGTGGGCGATGAGCAGTTCTTC.

This clonotype has just one count. The V gene is TRBV4-1, the J gene TRBJ1-1; D gene uncertain. Germline V gene lookup returns CDR1 MGHRA and CDR2 YSYEKL. V was shortened by 0 bases and J by 1 base, with 6 bases between the two germline ends. This CDR3 contains 14 residues. The CDR3 protein is CASSQDSPNTEAFF. DNA for the CDR3: TGCGCCAGCAGCCAAGATTCTCCGAACACTGAAGCTTTCTTT.

This chain uses TRBV29-1 with TRBJ1-2; tentative D call: TRBD1 (6 bases). This CDR3 spans 11 amino acids. CDR1 is SQVTM, CDR2 ANQGSEA, per germline. Trimming removed 5 bases at V and 5 bases at J, with 9 bases between. The CDR3 sequence is CSVMGTYGYTF. The CDR3 coding sequence is TGCAGCGTTATGGGGACATATGGCTACACCTTC.

V gene TRBV5-1 combines with J gene TRBJ2-1, with 14 bases fitting TRBD2. CDR3 length: 13 residues. The junction had 2 bases not matched to a gene; V was cut back by 7 bases and J by 8 bases. Germline lookup yields CDR1 SGHRS and CDR2 YFSETQ. The CDR3, as DNA: TGCGCCAGCGGGACTAGCGGGAGCTATGAGCAGTTCTTC. Protein product: CASGTSGSYEQFF.

The chain recombines TRBV7-9 with TRBJ2-1; D gene uncertain. V lost 3 bases and J 6 bases, leaving 9 bases between the germline ends. The CDR3 is 13 amino acids. Germline V gene lookup returns CDR1 SEHNR and CDR2 FQNEAQ (reference sequence). Here the CDR3 DNA reads TGTGCCAGCAGCTTTTCCGTAGGCAATGAGCAGTTCTTC. This codes for CASSFSVGNEQFF.

The chain uses TRBV27 and TRBJ2-1, with D possibly called TRBD1 or TRBD2 (5 bases each). Germline V gene lookup returns CDR1 MNHEY and CDR2 SMNVEV (reference sequence). The CDR3 spans 13 residues. V lost 7 bases to trimming and J lost 5 bases, with 12 bases between them. CDR3 residues: CASKGPTNNEQFF. The CDR3 nucleotides read TGTGCCAGCAAGGGACCCACAAACAATGAGCAGTTCTTC.

This rearrangement joins TRBV6-5 to TRBJ1-2, with D tentatively TRBD1 (6 bases). Germline V gene lookup returns CDR1 MNHEY and CDR2 SVGAGI. This CDR3 is built from 14 residues. V dropped 5 bases and J dropped 2 bases, with 12 bases sitting between them. CDR3 amino acids: CASSPQGINYGYTF. The CDR3 DNA reads TGTGCCAGCAGTCCCCAGGGGATCAACTATGGCTACACCTTC.

CDR3 loop: CASSRTGFTTDTQYF. The DNA for the CDR3 is TGTGCCAGCAGCCGGACAGGGTTTACCACAGATACGCAGTATTTT. The chain carries TRBV7-2 and TRBJ2-3; 8 nucleotides align to TRBD1. The germline V gene has CDR1 SGHTA and CDR2 FQGNSA. V shed 5 bases, J shed 2 bases, and the junction held 6 bases outside the gene matches. CDR3 length: 15 residues.

The rearrangement uses TRBV7-2 and TRBJ2-4; D uncertain. The V gene's germline CDR1 is SGHTA and CDR2 FQGNSA. This CDR3 contains 15 residues. Trimming took 4 bases from V and 0 from J, leaving 10 bases between them. The CDR3 region has the DNA TGTGCCAGCAGCTCTGGACGGTTAGCCAAAAACATTCAGTACTTC. It translates to CASSSGRLAKNIQYF.

The genes are TRBV10-2 and TRBJ1-1; D is perhaps TRBD1 (6 bases). The V gene's germline CDR1 is WSHSY and CDR2 SAAADI. V was cut by 2 bases and J by 2 bases, with 9 bases left in between. The CDR3 extends over 14 amino acids. The CDR3 region has the DNA TGCGCCAGCAGTGAGAGGGGGACCAACACTGAAGCTTTCTTT. Residues: CASSERGTNTEAFF.

V is TRBV4-2 and J is TRBJ2-5; 13 positions match TRBD2. Trimming removed 1 base from V and 11 bases from J; junction bases left unmatched: 16. Germline lookup yields CDR1 LGHNA and CDR2 YNFKEQ. The CDR3 has 18 amino acids. The CDR3 DNA sequence: TGTGCCAGCAGCCAAGGCGTAACTGGACTAGCGGGAGTCAGGGAGCAGTACTTC. It specifies CASSQGVTGLAGVREQYF.

This chain uses TRBV12-3 or TRBV12-4 with TRBJ2-1, with 10 bases that match TRBD1. This CDR3 spans 15 amino acids. V shed 3 bases and J 8 bases; nucleotides not matched to a gene: 7. The CDR3 reads CASSFMGQGSDEQFF. Written as DNA, the CDR3 is TGTGCCAGCAGTTTTATGGGACAGGGGTCGGATGAGCAGTTCTTC.

The chain combines TRBV29-1 with TRBJ2-1; maybe TRBD1 (6 bases). This CDR3 is built from 12 residues. V lost 8 bases, J lost 3 bases, and 11 bases lay in between. The germline V gene has CDR1 SQVTM and CDR2 ANQGSEA. DNA for the CDR3: TGCAGCCCTAGGACAGTCTACAATGAGCAGTTCTTC. It encodes CSPRTVYNEQFF.

The V and J genes are TRBV2 and TRBJ2-1; 14 bases are shared with TRBD2. CDR3 length: 15 residues. Germline CDR1 and CDR2: SNHLY and FYNNEI. After removal of 7 bases from V and 7 bases from J, the junction contained 6 bases not matched to a gene. CDR3 region: CASTLRLAGGNEQFF. In DNA form, the CDR3 reads TGTGCCAGCACCCTACGACTAGCGGGAGGGAATGAGCAGTTCTTC.

The table lists this clonotype with a few counts. V and J are TRBV5-1 and TRBJ2-7; D may be TRBD1 (6 bases). CDR1 is SGHRS, CDR2 YFSETQ, per germline. CDR3 size: 14 residues. Trimming removed 0 bases at V and 3 bases at J, with 10 bases between. CDR3: CASSLDRENYEQYF. The CDR3 nucleotides read TGCGCCAGCAGCTTGGACAGGGAGAACTACGAGCAGTACTTC.